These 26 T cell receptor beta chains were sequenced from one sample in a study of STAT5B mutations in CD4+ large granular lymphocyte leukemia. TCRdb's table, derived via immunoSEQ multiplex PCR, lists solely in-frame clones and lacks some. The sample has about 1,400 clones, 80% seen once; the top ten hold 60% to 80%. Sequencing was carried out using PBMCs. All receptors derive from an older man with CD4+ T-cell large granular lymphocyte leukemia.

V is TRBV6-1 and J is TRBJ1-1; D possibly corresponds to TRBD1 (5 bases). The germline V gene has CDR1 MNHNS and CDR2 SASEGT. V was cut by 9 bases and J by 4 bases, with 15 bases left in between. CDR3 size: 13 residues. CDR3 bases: TGTGCCAGTTCCCTTTGGGGCAGCACTGAAGCTTTCTTT. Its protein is CASSLWGSTEAFF.

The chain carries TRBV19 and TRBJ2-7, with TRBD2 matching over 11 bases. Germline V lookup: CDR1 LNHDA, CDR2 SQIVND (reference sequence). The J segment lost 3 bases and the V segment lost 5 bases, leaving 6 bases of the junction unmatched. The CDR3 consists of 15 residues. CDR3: CASSAPGTSGYEQYF. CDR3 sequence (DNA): TGTGCCAGTAGTGCTCCCGGGACTAGCGGCTACGAGCAGTACTTC. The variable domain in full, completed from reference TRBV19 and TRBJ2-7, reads DGGITQSPKYLFRKEGQNVTLSCEQNLNHDAMYWYRQDPGQGLRLIYYSQIVNDFQKGDIAEGYSVSREKKESFPLTVTSAQKNPTAFYLCASSAPGTSGYEQYFGPGTRLTVT.

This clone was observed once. CDR3 protein: CASSLPDRGVQPQHF. CDR3 sequence (DNA): TGTGCCAGCAGTTTACCCGACAGGGGTGTACAGCCCCAGCATTTT. The V call is TRBV28, the J call TRBJ1-5, with 8 nucleotides matching TRBD1. V lost 2 bases and J lost 7; bases outside the gene matches: 7. CDR3 length: 15 residues. Germline V gene data show CDR1 as MDHEN and CDR2 as SYDVKM.

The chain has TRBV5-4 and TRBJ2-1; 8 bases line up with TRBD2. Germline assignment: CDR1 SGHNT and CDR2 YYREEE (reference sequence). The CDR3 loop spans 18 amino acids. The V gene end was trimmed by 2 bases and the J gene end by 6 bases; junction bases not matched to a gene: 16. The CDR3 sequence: CASSFRSSPVRGGNEQFF. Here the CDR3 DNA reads TGTGCCAGCAGCTTTCGATCCTCCCCTGTACGGGGGGGCAATGAGCAGTTCTTC.

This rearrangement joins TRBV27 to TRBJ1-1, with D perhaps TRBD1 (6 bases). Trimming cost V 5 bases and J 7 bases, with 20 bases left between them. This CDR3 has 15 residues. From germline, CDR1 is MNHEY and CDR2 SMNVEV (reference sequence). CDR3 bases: TGTGCCAGCAGTCGACGAACGGGGGCGGGAAATGAAGCTTTCTTT. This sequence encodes CASSRRTGAGNEAFF.

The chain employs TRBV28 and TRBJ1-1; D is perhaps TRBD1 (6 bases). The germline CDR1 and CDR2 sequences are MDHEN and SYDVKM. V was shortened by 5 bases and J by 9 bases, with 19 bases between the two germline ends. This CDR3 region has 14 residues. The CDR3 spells CASSPFLGQTKAFF. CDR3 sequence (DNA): TGTGCCAGCAGTCCATTCCTGGGACAAACTAAAGCTTTCTTT.

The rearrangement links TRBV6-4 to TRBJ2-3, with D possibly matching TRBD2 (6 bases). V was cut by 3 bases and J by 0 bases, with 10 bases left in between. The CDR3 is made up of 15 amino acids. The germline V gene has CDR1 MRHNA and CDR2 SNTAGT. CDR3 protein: CASSEMGLSTDTQYF. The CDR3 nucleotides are TGTGCCAGCAGTGAGATGGGACTCAGCACAGATACGCAGTATTTT.

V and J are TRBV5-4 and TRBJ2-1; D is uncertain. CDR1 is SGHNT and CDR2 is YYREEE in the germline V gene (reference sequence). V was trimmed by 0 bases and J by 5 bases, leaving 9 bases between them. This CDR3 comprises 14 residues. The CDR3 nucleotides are TGTGCCAGCAGCTTGGTTCCATCCGACAATGAGCAGTTCTTC. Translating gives CASSLVPSDNEQFF.

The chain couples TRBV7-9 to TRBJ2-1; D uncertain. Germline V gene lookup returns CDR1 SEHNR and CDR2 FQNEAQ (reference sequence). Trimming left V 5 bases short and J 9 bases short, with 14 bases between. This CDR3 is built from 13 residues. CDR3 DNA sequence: TGTGCCAGCAGCCCCGGGCCTAAGGCTGAGCAGTTCTTC. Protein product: CASSPGPKAEQFF.

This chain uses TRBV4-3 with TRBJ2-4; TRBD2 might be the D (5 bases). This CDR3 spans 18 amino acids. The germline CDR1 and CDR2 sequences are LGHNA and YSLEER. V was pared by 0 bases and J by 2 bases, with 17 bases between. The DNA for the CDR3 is TGCGCCAGCAGCCAAGATTATAAGGGAGAAGGGTCCAAAAACATTCAGTACTTC. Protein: CASSQDYKGEGSKNIQYF.

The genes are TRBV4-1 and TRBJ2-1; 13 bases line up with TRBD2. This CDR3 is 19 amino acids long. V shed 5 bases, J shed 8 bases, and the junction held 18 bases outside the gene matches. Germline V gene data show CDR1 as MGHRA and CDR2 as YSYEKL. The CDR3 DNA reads TGCGCCAGCAGCACACCATCCCGACTAGCGGGAGGACGACAAGATGAGCAGTTCTTC. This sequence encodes CASSTPSRLAGGRQDEQFF.

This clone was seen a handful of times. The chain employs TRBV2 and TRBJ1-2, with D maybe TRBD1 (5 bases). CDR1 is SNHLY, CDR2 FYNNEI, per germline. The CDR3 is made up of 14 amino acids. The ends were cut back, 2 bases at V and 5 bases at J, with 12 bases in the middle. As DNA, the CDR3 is TGTGCCAGCAGTGAAACAGGTTCAGGGTATGGCTACACCTTC. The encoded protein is CASSETGSGYGYTF. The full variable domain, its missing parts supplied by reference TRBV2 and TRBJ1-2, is EPEVTQTPSHQVTQMGQEVILRCVPISNHLYFYWYRQILGQKVEFLVSFYNNEISEKSEIFDDQFSVERPDGSNFTLKIRSTKLEDSAMYFCASSETGSGYGYTFGSGTRLTVV.

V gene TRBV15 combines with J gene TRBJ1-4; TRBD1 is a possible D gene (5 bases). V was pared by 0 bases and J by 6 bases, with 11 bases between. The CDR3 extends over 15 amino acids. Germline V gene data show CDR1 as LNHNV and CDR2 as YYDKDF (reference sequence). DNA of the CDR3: TGTGCCACCAGCAGAGACGCCAGGGCGGATGAAAAACTGTTTTTT. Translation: CATSRDARADEKLFF.

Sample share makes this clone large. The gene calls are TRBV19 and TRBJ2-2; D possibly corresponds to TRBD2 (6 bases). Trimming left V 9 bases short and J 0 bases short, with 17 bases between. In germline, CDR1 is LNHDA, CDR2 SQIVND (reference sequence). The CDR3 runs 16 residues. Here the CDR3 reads CASCRAGLTNTGELFF. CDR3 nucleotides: TGTGCCAGCTGTCGAGCGGGCCTTACGAACACCGGGGAGCTGTTTTTT.

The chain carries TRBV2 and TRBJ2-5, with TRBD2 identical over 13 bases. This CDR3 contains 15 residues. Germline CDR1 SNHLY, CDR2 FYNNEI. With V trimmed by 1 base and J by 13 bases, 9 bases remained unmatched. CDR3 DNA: TGTGCCAGCAGTGAAGGGGGACTAGCGGGAATCCAACCGTACTTC. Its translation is CASSEGGLAGIQPYF.

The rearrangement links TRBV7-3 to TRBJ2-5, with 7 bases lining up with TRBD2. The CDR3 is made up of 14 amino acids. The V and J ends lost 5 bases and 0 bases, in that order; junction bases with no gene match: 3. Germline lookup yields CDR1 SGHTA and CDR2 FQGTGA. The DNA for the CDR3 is TGTGCCAGCAGCAGTAGCGGGTACCAAGAGACCCAGTACTTC. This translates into CASSSSGYQETQYF.

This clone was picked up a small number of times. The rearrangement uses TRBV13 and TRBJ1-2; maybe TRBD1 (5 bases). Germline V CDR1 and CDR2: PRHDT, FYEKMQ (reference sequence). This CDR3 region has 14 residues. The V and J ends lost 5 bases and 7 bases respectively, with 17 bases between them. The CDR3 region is CASSDSRSRGGYTF. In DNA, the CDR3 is TGTGCCAGCAGCGACAGTCGGTCTCGGGGTGGCTACACCTTC.

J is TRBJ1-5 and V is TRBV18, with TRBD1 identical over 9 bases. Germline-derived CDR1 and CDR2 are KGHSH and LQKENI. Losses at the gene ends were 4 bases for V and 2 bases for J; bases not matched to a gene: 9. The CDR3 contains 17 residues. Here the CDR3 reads CASSHTGGGGGNQPQHF. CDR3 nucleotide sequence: TGTGCCAGCTCACACACAGGGGGCGGTGGCGGCAATCAGCCCCAGCATTTT. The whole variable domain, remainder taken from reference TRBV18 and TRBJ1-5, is NAGVMQNPRHLVRRRGQEARLRCSPMKGHSHVYWYRQLPEEGLKFMVYLQKENIIDESGMPKERFSAEFPKEGPSILRIQQVVRGDSAAYFCASSHTGGGGGNQPQHFGDGTRLSIL.

The CDR3 bases are TGCGCCAGCAGCCAAGATGAGGCTGCCGGACAGGGGTCACCCCTCCACTTT. Protein sequence: CASSQDEAAGQGSPLHF. This chain connects TRBV4-1 to TRBJ1-6; 9 bases agree with TRBD1. After removal of 0 bases from V and 10 bases from J, the junction contained 10 bases not matched to a gene. Germline V gene lookup returns CDR1 MGHRA and CDR2 YSYEKL. This CDR3 has 17 amino acids.

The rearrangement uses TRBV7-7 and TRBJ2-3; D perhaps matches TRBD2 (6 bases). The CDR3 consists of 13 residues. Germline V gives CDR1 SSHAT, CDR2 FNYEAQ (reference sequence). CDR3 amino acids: CASSKRVTDTQYF. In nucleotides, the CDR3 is TGTGCTAGCTCCAAGCGGGTCACAGATACGCAGTATTTT. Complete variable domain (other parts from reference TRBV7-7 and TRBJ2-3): GAGVSQSPRYKVTKRGQDVTLRCDPISSHATLYWYQQALGQGPEFLTYFNYEAQPDKSGLPSDRFSAERPEGSISTLTIQRTEQRDSAMYRCASSKRVTDTQYFGPGTRLTVL.

The CDR3 loop reads CASSEKGPGRDTQYF. The CDR3 DNA sequence: TGTGCCAGCAGCGAGAAAGGACCCGGCAGAGATACGCAGTATTTT. The chain links TRBV7-6 to TRBJ2-3; D gene uncertain. This CDR3 region has 15 residues. V gave up 5 bases and J gave up 5 bases, with 17 bases separating them. Germline loops: CDR1 SGHVS, CDR2 FNYEAQ.

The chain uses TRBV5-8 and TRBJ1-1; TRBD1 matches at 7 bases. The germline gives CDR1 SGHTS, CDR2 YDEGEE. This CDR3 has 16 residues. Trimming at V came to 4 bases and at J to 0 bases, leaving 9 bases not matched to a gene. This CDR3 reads CASSRGQVRMNTEAFF. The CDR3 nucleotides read TGTGCCAGCAGCCGAGGACAGGTCCGCATGAACACTGAAGCTTTCTTT.

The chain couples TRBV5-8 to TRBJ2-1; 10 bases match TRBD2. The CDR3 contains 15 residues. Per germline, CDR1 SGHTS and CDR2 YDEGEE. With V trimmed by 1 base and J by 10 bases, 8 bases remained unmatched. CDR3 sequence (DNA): TGTGCCAGCAGCTTGCGAAGCGGGGGGGCGGAGGAGCAGTTCTTC. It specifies CASSLRSGGAEEQFF.

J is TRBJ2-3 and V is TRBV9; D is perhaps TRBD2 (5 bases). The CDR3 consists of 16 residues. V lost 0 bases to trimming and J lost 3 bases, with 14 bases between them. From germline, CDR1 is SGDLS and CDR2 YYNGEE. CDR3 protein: CASSVDEGRGTDTQYF. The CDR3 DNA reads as TGTGCCAGCAGCGTAGATGAGGGAAGAGGAACAGATACGCAGTATTTT. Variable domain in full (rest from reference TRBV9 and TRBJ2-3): DSGVTQTPKHLITATGQRVTLRCSPRSGDLSVYWYQQSLDQGLQFLIQYYNGEERAKGNILERFSAQQFPDLHSELNLSSLELGDSALYFCASSVDEGRGTDTQYFGPGTRLTVL.

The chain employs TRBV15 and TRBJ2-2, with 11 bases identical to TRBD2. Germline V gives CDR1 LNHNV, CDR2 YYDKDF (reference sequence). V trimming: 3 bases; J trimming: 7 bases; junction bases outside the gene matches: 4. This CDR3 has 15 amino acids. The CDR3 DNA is TGTGCCACCAGCAGGATGACTAGCGGGGTCGGGGAGCTGTTTTTT. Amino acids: CATSRMTSGVGELFF.

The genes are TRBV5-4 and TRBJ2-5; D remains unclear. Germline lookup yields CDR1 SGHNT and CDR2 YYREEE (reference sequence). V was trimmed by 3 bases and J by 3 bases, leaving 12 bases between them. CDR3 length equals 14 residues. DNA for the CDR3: TGTGCCAGCAGCTCCTATTCAGCAAAAGAGACCCAGTACTTC. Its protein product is CASSSYSAKETQYF.